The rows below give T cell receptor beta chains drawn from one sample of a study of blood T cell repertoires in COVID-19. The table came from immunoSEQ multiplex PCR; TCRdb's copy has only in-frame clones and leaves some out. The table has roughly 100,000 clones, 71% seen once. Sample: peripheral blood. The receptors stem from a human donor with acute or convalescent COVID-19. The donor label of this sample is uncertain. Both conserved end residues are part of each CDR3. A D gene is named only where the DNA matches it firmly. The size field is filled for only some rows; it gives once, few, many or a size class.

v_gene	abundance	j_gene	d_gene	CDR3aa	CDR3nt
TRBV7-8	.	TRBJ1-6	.	CASSFPPQDSPLHF	TGTGCCAGCAGCTTCCCGCCCCAGGATTCACCCCTCCACTTT
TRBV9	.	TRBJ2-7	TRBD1	CASSPWTGEGEQYF	TGTGCCAGCAGCCCCTGGACAGGGGAAGGGGAGCAGTACTTC
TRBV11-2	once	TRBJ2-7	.	CASSLRVGANEQYF	TGTGCCAGCAGCTTAAGGGTAGGGGCGAACGAGCAGTACTTC
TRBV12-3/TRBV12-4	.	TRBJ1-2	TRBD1	CASSRDRGYGYTF	TGTGCCAGCAGTCGGGACAGGGGTTATGGCTACACCTTC
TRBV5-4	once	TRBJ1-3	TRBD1	CASSPGQERGNTIYF	TGTGCCAGCAGCCCGGGACAGGAGCGTGGAAACACCATATATTTT
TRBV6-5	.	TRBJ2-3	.	CASSYGAGPADTQYF	TGTGCCAGCAGTTACGGGGCAGGGCCGGCAGATACGCAGTATTTT
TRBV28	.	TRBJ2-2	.	CASTEVNTGELFF	TGTGCCAGCACGGAGGTAAACACCGGGGAGCTGTTTTTT
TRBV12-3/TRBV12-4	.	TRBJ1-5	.	CASSPLDNQPQHF	TGTGCCAGCAGTCCACTTGATAATCAGCCCCAGCATTTT
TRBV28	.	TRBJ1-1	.	CASSSGSDMNTEAFF	TGTGCCAGCAGTTCAGGCTCCGATATGAACACTGAAGCTTTCTTT
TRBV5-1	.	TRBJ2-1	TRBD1	CASSEDRAEEQFF	TGCGCCAGCAGCGAGGACAGGGCGGAGGAGCAGTTCTTC
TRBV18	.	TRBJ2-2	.	CASSPRQTNTGELFF	TGTGCCAGCTCACCGAGGCAGACGAACACCGGGGAGCTGTTTTTT
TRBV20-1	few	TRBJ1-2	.	CSASLGNYGYTF	TGCAGTGCTAGTCTCGGGAACTATGGCTACACCTTC
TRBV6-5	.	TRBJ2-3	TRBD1	CASRGQGVYLDTQYF	TGTGCCAGCAGAGGGCAGGGGGTTTATTTAGATACGCAGTATTTT
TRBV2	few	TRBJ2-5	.	CASSDLAGETQYF	TGTGCCAGCAGTGATTTAGCCGGAGAGACCCAGTACTTC
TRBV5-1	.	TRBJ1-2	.	CASSFLPGAGENYGYTF	TGCGCCAGCAGCTTTCTCCCAGGGGCTGGGGAAAACTATGGCTACACCTTC
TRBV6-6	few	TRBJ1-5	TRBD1	CASSPSLGQAYSNQPQHF	TGTGCCAGCAGTCCTTCACTGGGACAGGCTTATAGCAATCAGCCCCAGCATTTT
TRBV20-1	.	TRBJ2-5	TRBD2	CSASPAGRGETQYF	TGCAGTGCTAGTCCAGCGGGGCGAGGGGAGACCCAGTACTTC
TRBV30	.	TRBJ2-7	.	CACGVLYEQYF	TGTGCCTGCGGGGTTCTCTACGAGCAGTACTTC
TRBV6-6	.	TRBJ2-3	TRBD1	CASADREADTQYF	TGTGCCAGCGCAGACAGGGAAGCAGATACGCAGTATTTT
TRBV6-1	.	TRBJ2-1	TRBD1	CASSEWLGGNYNEQFF	TGTGCCAGCAGTGAATGGCTAGGGGGCAACTACAATGAGCAGTTCTTC
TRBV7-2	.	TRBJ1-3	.	CASSFAGARGNTIYF	TGTGCCAGCAGCTTCGCAGGGGCGAGAGGAAACACCATATATTTT
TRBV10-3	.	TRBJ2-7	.	CAISDTSYEQYF	TGTGCCATCTCGGACACCTCCTACGAGCAGTACTTC
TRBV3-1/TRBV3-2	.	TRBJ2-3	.	CASSQVYLPGKTDTQYF	TGTGCCAGCAGCCAAGTTTACCTCCCAGGCAAGACAGATACGCAGTATTTT
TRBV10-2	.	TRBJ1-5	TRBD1	CASSVGQLNQPQHF	TGCGCCAGCAGTGTGGGACAGCTCAATCAGCCCCAGCATTTT
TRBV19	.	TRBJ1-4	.	CASTNQTTNEKLFF	TGTGCCAGTACCAATCAAACAACTAATGAAAAACTGTTTTTT
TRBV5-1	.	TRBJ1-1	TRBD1	CASGGQVGTEAFF	TGCGCCAGCGGTGGACAGGTCGGGACTGAAGCTTTCTTT
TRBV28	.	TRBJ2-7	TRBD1	CASSPGQGPREQYF	TGTGCCAGCAGTCCGGGACAGGGACCTCGCGAGCAGTACTTC
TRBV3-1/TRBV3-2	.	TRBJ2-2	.	CASSQGGGGAAGELFF	TGTGCCAGCAGCCAAGGCGGTGGGGGGGCCGCCGGGGAGCTGTTTTTT
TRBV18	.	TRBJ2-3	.	CASSPMAITIKDTQYF	TGTGCCAGCTCACCGATGGCAATCACCATCAAAGATACGCAGTATTTT
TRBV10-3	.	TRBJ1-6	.	CAISELRLGLGNSPLHF	TGTGCCATCAGTGAGCTCCGACTGGGTCTTGGTAATTCACCCCTCCACTTT
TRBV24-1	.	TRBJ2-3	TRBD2	CATSDWGGLAEDTQYF	TGTGCCACCAGTGATTGGGGGGGACTAGCAGAAGATACGCAGTATTTT
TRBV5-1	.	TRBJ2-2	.	CASSLVSGAGELFF	TGCGCCAGCAGCTTGGTCTCGGGGGCCGGGGAGCTGTTTTTT
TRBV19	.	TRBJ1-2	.	CASSTLQDRHGYTF	TGTGCCAGTAGTACATTGCAGGACAGACATGGCTACACCTTC
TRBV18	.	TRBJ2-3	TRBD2	CASSQRGDPRDTQYF	TGTGCCAGCTCACAGCGGGGGGACCCCCGGGATACGCAGTATTTT
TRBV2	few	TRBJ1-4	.	CASSAEGLVGKLFF	TGTGCCAGCAGTGCGGAGGGGCTCGTTGGAAAACTGTTTTTT